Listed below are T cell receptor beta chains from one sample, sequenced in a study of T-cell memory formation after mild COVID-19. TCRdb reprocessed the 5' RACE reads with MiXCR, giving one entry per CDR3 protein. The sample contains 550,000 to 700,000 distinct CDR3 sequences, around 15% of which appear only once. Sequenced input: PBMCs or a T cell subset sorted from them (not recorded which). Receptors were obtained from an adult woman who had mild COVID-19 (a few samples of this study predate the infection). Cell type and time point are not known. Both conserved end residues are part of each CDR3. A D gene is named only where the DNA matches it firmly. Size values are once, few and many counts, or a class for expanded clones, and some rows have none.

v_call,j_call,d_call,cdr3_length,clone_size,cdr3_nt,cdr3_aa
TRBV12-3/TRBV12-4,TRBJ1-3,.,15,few,TGTGCCAGCAGTTTAGCGAGATCCGGGTCGGACACCATATATTTT,CASSLARSGSDTIYF
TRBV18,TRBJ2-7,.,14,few,TGTGCCAGCTCACCAAGACCGACCGACTACGAGCAGTACTTC,CASSPRPTDYEQYF
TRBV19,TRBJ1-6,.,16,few,TGTGCCACCTCACTCCACCCCACAGGAGTCGCTTCACCCCTCCACTTT,CATSLHPTGVASPLHF
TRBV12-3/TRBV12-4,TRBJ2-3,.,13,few,TGTGCCAGCCTGACGGGCAGCACAGATACGCAGTATTTT,CASLTGSTDTQYF
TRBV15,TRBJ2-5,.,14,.,TGTGCCACCAGCAGAGAACAGAGCCAAGAGACCCAGTACTTC,CATSREQSQETQYF
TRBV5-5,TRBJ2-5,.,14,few,TGTGCCAGCAGCTTGGGACCCTTCCTTGAGACCCAGTACTTC,CASSLGPFLETQYF
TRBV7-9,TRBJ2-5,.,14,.,TGTGCCAGCAGCTTAGTAGGGACGGGGGAGACCCAGTACTTC,CASSLVGTGETQYF
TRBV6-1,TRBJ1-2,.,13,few,TGTGCCAGCAGCGAAGAGCTCCTCTATGGCTACACCTTC,CASSEELLYGYTF
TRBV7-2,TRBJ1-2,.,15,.,TGTGCCAGCAGCCTAAGTAACGAGGATCGATATGGCTACACCTTC,CASSLSNEDRYGYTF
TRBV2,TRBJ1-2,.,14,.,TGTGCCAGCAGTGAAGCGGCAGGAACCGGTGGCTACACCTTC,CASSEAAGTGGYTF
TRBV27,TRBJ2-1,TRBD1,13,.,TGTGCCAGCAGCCTGACAGGGCATAATGAGCAGTTCTTC,CASSLTGHNEQFF
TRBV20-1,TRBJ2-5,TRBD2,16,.,TGCAGTGCTCCCCGGGGTAGCGGGAGCCCCGGGGAGACCCAGTACTTC,CSAPRGSGSPGETQYF
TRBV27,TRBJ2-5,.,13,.,TGTGCCAGCAGTTTATACCAAGGGTCGACCCAGTACTTC,CASSLYQGSTQYF
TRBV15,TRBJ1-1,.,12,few,TGTGCCACCAGCAGACAGGGCTGGGACGCTTTCTTT,CATSRQGWDAFF